These 16 T cell receptor beta chains were sequenced from one sample in a study of shared clonotypes between healthy human individuals. Sequenced by immunoSEQ multiplex PCR; TCRdb stores in-frame clones only, minus some. The repertoire holds approximately 330,000 clones, with around 70% as singletons. Sequenced input: memory CD4+ T cells sorted from blood. Subset described: CD45RA-negative fraction. These receptors were collected from a man aged 30-40 years in good health.

V gene TRBV5-1 combines with J gene TRBJ2-3, with D perhaps TRBD2 (6 bases). Germline loops: CDR1 SGHRS, CDR2 YFSETQ. The CDR3 runs 17 residues. V dropped 0 bases and J dropped 0 bases, with 14 bases sitting between them. The CDR3 sequence: CASSLEPPGASTDTQYF. CDR3 bases: TGCGCCAGCAGCTTGGAACCTCCGGGAGCTAGCACAGATACGCAGTATTTT.

CDR3 in DNA: TGTGCCAGTAGGTCAGGGGTCTTACCGAACACTGAAGCTTTCTTT. Its protein is CASRSGVLPNTEAFF. The chain couples TRBV19 to TRBJ1-1, with a possible D match to TRBD1 (6 bases). The CDR3 covers 15 residues. Trimming took off 6 bases at V and 1 base at J, with 15 bases between the two ends. Germline V gives CDR1 LNHDA, CDR2 SQIVND (reference sequence).

This chain connects TRBV4-2 to TRBJ1-1; 10 positions match TRBD1. V was pared by 4 bases and J by 7 bases, with 9 bases of the junction left unmatched. CDR1 and CDR2 from the germline V gene are LGHNA and YNFKEQ. The CDR3 is 15 amino acids. The CDR3, as DNA: TGTGCCAGCAGCCCTTCCGGGACAGGGGTTTTTGAAGCTTTCTTT. Translation gives CASSPSGTGVFEAFF.

In regard to this clone: This same CDR3 is encoded by further DNA sequences in the sample. The CDR3 is CASSPQGNTEAFF. As DNA, the CDR3 is TGTGCCAGCTCACCACAAGGGAACACTGAAGCTTTCTTT. This chain connects TRBV18 to TRBJ1-1; D not resolved. V was cut by 1 base and J by 1 base, with 4 bases left in between. CDR1 is KGHSH, CDR2 LQKENI, per germline. CDR3 length: 13 residues.

The V gene is TRBV11-2, the J gene TRBJ2-5; D possibly corresponds to TRBD2 (5 bases). Germline V gives CDR1 SGHAT, CDR2 FQNNGV. The CDR3 spans 14 residues. With 5 bases removed from V and 4 bases from J, the gap between germline ends came to 14 bases. CDR3 protein: CASSRTGILETQYF. CDR3 in DNA: TGTGCCAGCAGCCGAACCGGGATATTAGAGACCCAGTACTTC.

The rearrangement links TRBV10-3 to TRBJ2-7; D is perhaps TRBD1 or TRBD2 (5 bases each). Trimming removed 9 bases from V and 2 bases from J, with 20 bases in between. The CDR3 runs to 15 residues. The germline gives CDR1 ENHRY, CDR2 SYGVKD. The CDR3 sequence is CAISSRDLLTYEQYF. The CDR3 DNA is TGTGCCATTTCTTCCCGGGACCTACTGACCTACGAGCAGTACTTC.

This clone was observed at least ten times. V and J are TRBV7-3 and TRBJ2-7, with no clear D. This CDR3 has 15 amino acids. Germline V gene lookup returns CDR1 SGHTA and CDR2 FQGTGA. Trimming shortened V by 1 base and J by 6 bases, and 16 bases separated the two germline ends. This chain's CDR3 is CASSLIPAYDSEQYF. The CDR3 coding sequence is TGTGCCAGCAGCTTAATTCCAGCGTATGATTCCGAGCAGTACTTC.

Details on this clone: At one end, the junction sequence differs from germline, possibly due to a read error. The chain carries TRBV27 and TRBJ2-7, with TRBD2 as a possible D gene (5 bases). CDR1 and CDR2 from the germline V gene are MNHEY and SMNVEV (reference sequence). The length of the CDR3 is 19 residues. The CDR3 region has the DNA TGTGCCAGCAGTTTCCCCCCCGACCTTGGGAGCCACAGCTCCTACGAACAGTACTTC. Translated, it gives CASSFPPDLGSHSSYEQYF.

This clone appeared a single time. A far larger clone is just one base off, so this is likely a read error. The CDR3 DNA reads TGTGCCAGCAGTGAGACGGGGACAGGGACCAACGTCCTGACTTTC. Its translation is CASSETGTGTNVLTF. This rearrangement joins TRBV2 to TRBJ2-6; TRBD1 matches at 9 bases. The CDR3 spans 15 residues. V dropped 3 bases and J dropped 8; count of bases not matched to a gene: 5. Germline loops: CDR1 SNHLY, CDR2 FYNNEI.

In this sample, this clone turned up once. This chain uses TRBV7-6 with TRBJ2-1; 11 bases fit TRBD2. V shed 3 bases and J 3 bases; nucleotides not matched to a gene: 10. In germline, CDR1 is SGHVS, CDR2 FNYEAQ. CDR3 size: 18 residues. This chain's CDR3 is CASSFSTSGINFYNEQFF. As DNA, the CDR3 is TGTGCCAGCAGCTTCTCGACTAGCGGGATAAACTTCTACAATGAGCAGTTCTTC.

Here the CDR3 reads CASSLNRAREAFF. CDR3 nucleotide sequence: TGTGCCAGCAGTCTAAACCGGGCCAGAGAAGCTTTCTTT. V usage is TRBV6-1 and J usage is TRBJ1-1; no clear D gene. V dropped 5 bases and J dropped 8 bases, with 15 bases sitting between them. From germline, CDR1 is MNHNS and CDR2 SASEGT. CDR3 length equals 13 residues.

The genes are TRBV7-2 and TRBJ1-4; D possibly corresponds to TRBD1 (6 bases). The CDR3 length is 18 residues. The V end lost 1 base, the J end lost 0 bases, and 15 bases lay between the germline ends. CDR1 and CDR2 (germline): SGHTA, FQGNSA. CDR3 sequence reads: CASSLVGRGRSTNEKLFF. CDR3 nucleotides: TGTGCCAGCAGCTTAGTAGGCCGGGGGCGGTCAACTAATGAAAAACTGTTTTTT. Supplemented by reference TRBV7-2 and TRBJ1-4, the full variable domain reads GAGVSQSPSNKVTEKGKDVELRCDPISGHTALYWYRQSLGQGLEFLIYFQGNSAPDKSGLPSDRFSAERTGGSVSTLTIQRTQQEDSAVYLCASSLVGRGRSTNEKLFFGSGTQLSVL.

This clone appeared a few times. The DNA for the CDR3 is TGTGCCAGCAGCTTAGTTCGCGACGAGCAGTACTTC. Its protein product is CASSLVRDEQYF. The chain links TRBV7-2 to TRBJ2-7; no definite D call. The germline CDR1 and CDR2 sequences are SGHTA and FQGNSA. The CDR3 runs 12 residues. Trimming took off 1 base at V and 5 bases at J, with 6 bases between the two ends.

The genes are TRBV6-5 and TRBJ1-2; maybe TRBD1 (5 bases). Germline values: CDR1 MNHEY, CDR2 SVGAGI. CDR3 length: 13 residues. V shed 7 bases and J shed 8 bases, with 17 bases lying between them. The CDR3, as DNA: TGTGCCAGCACGGGGGTAAGGATGGAGGGCTACACCTTC. As protein: CASTGVRMEGYTF.

This chain uses TRBV7-8 with TRBJ2-3; D not certain. Germline CDR1 is SGHVS and CDR2 is FQNEAQ. With 1 base removed from V and 5 bases from J, the gap between germline ends came to 7 bases. The CDR3 covers 13 residues. The CDR3 nucleotides are TGTGCCAGCAGCTTAGGGTTGGGAGATACGCAGTATTTT. Amino acids: CASSLGLGDTQYF. The variable domain in full, with the rest retrieved from reference TRBV7-8 and TRBJ2-3, is GAGVSQSPRYKVAKRGQDVALRCDPISGHVSLFWYQQALGQGPEFLTYFQNEAQLDKSGLPSDRFFAERPEGSVSTLKIQRTQQEDSAVYLCASSLGLGDTQYFGPGTRLTVL.

The sample holds a few counts of this clone. The chain combines TRBV6-5 with TRBJ2-2; 7 nucleotides align to TRBD2. V was pared by 5 bases and J by 4 bases, with 4 bases of the junction left unmatched. CDR1 MNHEY and CDR2 SVGAGI come from the germline V gene. CDR3 length: 14 amino acids. In DNA, the CDR3 is TGTGCCAGCAGTAAGACTAGCCGCACCGGGGAGCTGTTTTTT. Translated: CASSKTSRTGELFF.